The 11 T cell receptor beta chains presented below share a single source sample, sequenced in a study of blood T cell repertoires in COVID-19. Produced via immunoSEQ multiplex PCR; TCRdb's table is partial and in-frame only. This table holds some 77,000 clones, approximately 90% found once. The sequenced sample consisted of peripheral blood. The receptors come from a man aged 30 to 45 with acute or convalescent COVID-19.

This clone has just one count. The rearrangement uses TRBV11-2 and TRBJ2-7; 11 bases match TRBD2. V lost 3 bases to trimming and J lost 3 bases; unmatched junction nucleotides: 4. CDR1 is SGHAT, CDR2 FQNNGV, per germline. CDR3 length equals 15 residues. CDR3 residues: CASSFGTSGYYEQYF. Written as DNA, the CDR3 is TGTGCCAGCAGCTTTGGGACTAGCGGATACTACGAGCAGTACTTC.

This chain links TRBV12-3 or TRBV12-4 with TRBJ1-2; a possible D gene is TRBD1 (6 bases). V dropped 7 bases and J dropped 2 bases, with 11 bases sitting between them. The CDR3 runs 13 residues. DNA for the CDR3: TGTGCCAGCACCCCTCAGGGGAACTATGGCTACACCTTC. Translated: CASTPQGNYGYTF.

V and J are TRBV11-2 and TRBJ2-5, with D possibly matching TRBD2 (6 bases). From germline, CDR1 is SGHAT and CDR2 FQNNGV. Trimming removed 6 bases from V and 4 bases from J, with 18 bases in between. There are 15 residues in the CDR3. The CDR3 nucleotides are TGTGCCAGCAGGCCGACCGGGAGCTCAGGAGAGACCCAGTACTTC. Translated, it gives CASRPTGSSGETQYF. Drawing the rest from reference TRBV11-2 and TRBJ2-5, the complete variable domain is EAGVAQSPRYKIIEKRQSVAFWCNPISGHATLYWYQQILGQGPKLLIQFQNNGVVDDSQLPKDRFSAERLKGVDSTLKIQPAKLEDSAVYLCASRPTGSSGETQYFGPGTRLLVL.

V and J are TRBV18 and TRBJ2-2, with 7 bases identical to TRBD2. The CDR3 spans 15 residues. V shed 5 bases and J 3 bases; nucleotides not matched to a gene: 6. CDR1 is KGHSH, CDR2 LQKENI, per germline. In nucleotides, the CDR3 is TGTGCCAGCTCAAAGGGACTACAGGACACCGGGGAGCTGTTTTTT. This encodes CASSKGLQDTGELFF.

This chain links TRBV6-5 with TRBJ1-1; 7 nucleotides agree with TRBD1. V was clipped by 8 bases and J by 0 bases; unmatched bases: 3. In germline, CDR1 is MNHEY, CDR2 SVGAGI. The CDR3 is 13 amino acids. CDR3 region: CASYRGMNTEAFF. Here the CDR3 DNA reads TGTGCCAGCTACAGGGGTATGAACACTGAAGCTTTCTTT.

V and J are TRBV6-5 and TRBJ2-7, with 9 bases aligning to TRBD1. The length of the CDR3 is 14 residues. In germline, CDR1 is MNHEY, CDR2 SVGAGI. J lost 2 bases, V lost 6 bases, and 5 bases had no gene match. Here the CDR3 DNA reads TGTGCCAGCAGGCAGGGACAGGGAACCTACGAGCAGTACTTC. This translates into CASRQGQGTYEQYF.

The CDR3 DNA is TGTGCCAGCAGCCTCAGGTTTTCCCACGACCGCGCCTACGAGCAGTACTTC. It translates to CASSLRFSHDRAYEQYF. The V and J genes are TRBV11-2 and TRBJ2-7; D is uncertain. The length of the CDR3 is 17 residues. The germline V gene has CDR1 SGHAT and CDR2 FQNNGV. V gave up 5 bases and J gave up 2 bases, with 22 bases separating them.

CDR3 region: CASSSQGSLNEQFF. The CDR3 coding sequence is TGTGCCAGCAGCTCACAGGGATCGCTGAATGAGCAGTTCTTC. V usage is TRBV11-3 and J usage is TRBJ2-1; D may be TRBD1 (6 bases). The V end was cut by 4 bases, the J end by 7 bases, with 14 bases between. CDR1 is SGHNT and CDR2 is YENEEA in the germline V gene. The CDR3 totals 14 residues.

This chain uses TRBV7-2 with TRBJ2-3; TRBD1 matches at 10 bases. This CDR3 comprises 14 residues. The junction had 3 bases not matched to a gene; V was cut back by 3 bases and J by 6 bases. The germline gives CDR1 SGHTA, CDR2 FQGNSA. CDR3 in amino acids: CASSLDRGWDTQYF. The CDR3 nucleotides read TGTGCCAGCAGCTTGGACAGGGGGTGGGATACGCAGTATTTT.

The J gene is TRBJ2-2, the V gene TRBV19; D remains ambiguous. This CDR3 region has 13 residues. CDR1 is LNHDA and CDR2 is SQIVND in the germline V gene (reference sequence). Trimming shortened V by 5 bases and J by 7 bases, and 11 bases separated the two germline ends. The DNA for the CDR3 is TGTGCCAGTAGTCGGTCTAGTATCGGGGAGCTGTTTTTT. Translated, it gives CASSRSSIGELFF.

The chain uses TRBV15 and TRBJ2-1; D unclear. The CDR3 is 15 amino acids. Per germline, CDR1 LNHNV and CDR2 YYDKDF (reference sequence). V was cut by 0 bases and J by 4 bases, with 10 bases left in between. In DNA, the CDR3 is TGTGCCACCAGCAGAGATCGAGGAGATTACAATGAGCAGTTCTTC. It yields the protein CATSRDRGDYNEQFF.